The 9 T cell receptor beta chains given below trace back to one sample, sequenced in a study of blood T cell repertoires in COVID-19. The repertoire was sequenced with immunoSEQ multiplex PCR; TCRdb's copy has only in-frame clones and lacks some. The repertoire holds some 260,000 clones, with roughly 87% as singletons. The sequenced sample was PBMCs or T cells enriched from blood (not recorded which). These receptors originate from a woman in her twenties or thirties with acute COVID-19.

The CDR3 is CATSPRPATGGARQETQYF. The CDR3 region has the DNA TGTGCCACCAGCCCGCGCCCGGCAACAGGGGGCGCGAGGCAAGAGACCCAGTACTTC. This chain uses TRBV15 with TRBJ2-5, with 9 bases identical to TRBD1. The V segment lost 5 bases and the J segment 2 bases; nucleotides outside the gene matches: 18. Germline V lookup: CDR1 LNHNV, CDR2 YYDKDF (reference sequence). The CDR3 is 19 residues long.

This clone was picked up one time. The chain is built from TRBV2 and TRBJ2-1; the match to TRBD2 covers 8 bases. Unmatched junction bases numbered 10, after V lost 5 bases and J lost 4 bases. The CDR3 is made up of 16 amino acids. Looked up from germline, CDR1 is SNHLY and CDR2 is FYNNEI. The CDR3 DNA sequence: TGTGCCAGCAGTCTAGACCGACTAGCGCGATACAATGAGCAGTTCTTC. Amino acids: CASSLDRLARYNEQFF.

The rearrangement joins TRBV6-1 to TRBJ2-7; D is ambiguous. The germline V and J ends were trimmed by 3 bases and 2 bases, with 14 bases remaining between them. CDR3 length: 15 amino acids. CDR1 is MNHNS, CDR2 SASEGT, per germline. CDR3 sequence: CASSDRSRHAYEQYF. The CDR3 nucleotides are TGTGCCAGCAGTGATAGATCCCGACACGCCTACGAGCAGTACTTC.

CDR3 DNA sequence: TGTGCCAGCAGTCCTACAGGCTTAGCAACTAATGAAAAACTGTTTTTT. Amino acid sequence: CASSPTGLATNEKLFF. The chain carries TRBV28 and TRBJ1-4; a weak D match, TRBD1 (5 bases). The V gene's germline CDR1 is MDHEN and CDR2 SYDVKM. The CDR3 totals 16 residues. V gave up 5 bases and J gave up 0 bases, with 13 bases separating them.

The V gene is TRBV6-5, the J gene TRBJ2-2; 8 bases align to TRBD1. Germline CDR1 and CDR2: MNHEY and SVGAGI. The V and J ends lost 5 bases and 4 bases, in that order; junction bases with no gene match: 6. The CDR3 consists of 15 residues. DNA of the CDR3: TGTGCCAGCAGTCTACGACAGGGGAGCACCGGGGAGCTGTTTTTT. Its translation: CASSLRQGSTGELFF.

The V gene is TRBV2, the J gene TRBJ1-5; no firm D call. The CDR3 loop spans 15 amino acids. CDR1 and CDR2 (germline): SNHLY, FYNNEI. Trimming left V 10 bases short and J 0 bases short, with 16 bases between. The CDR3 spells CATTDKDYSNQPQHF. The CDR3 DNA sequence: TGTGCCACTACTGACAAGGACTATAGCAATCAGCCCCAGCATTTT.

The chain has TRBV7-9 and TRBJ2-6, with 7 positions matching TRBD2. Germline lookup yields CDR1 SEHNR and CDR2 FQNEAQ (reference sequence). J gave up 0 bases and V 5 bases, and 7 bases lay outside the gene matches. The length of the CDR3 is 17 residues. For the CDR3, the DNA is TGTGCCAGCAGCCCCACTAGCGTGATCTCTGGGGCCAACGTCCTGACTTTC. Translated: CASSPTSVISGANVLTF.

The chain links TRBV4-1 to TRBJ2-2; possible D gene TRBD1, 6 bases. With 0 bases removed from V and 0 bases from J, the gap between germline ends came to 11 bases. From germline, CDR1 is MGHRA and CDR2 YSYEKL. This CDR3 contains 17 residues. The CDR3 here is CASSQEEWTANTGELFF. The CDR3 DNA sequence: TGCGCCAGCAGCCAAGAGGAGTGGACAGCGAACACCGGGGAGCTGTTTTTT.

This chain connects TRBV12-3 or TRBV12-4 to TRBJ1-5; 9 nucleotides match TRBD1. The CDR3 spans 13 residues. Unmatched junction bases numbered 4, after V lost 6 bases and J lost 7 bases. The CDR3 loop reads CASSNRGRQPQHF. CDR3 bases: TGTGCCAGCAGCAACAGGGGGCGACAGCCCCAGCATTTT.